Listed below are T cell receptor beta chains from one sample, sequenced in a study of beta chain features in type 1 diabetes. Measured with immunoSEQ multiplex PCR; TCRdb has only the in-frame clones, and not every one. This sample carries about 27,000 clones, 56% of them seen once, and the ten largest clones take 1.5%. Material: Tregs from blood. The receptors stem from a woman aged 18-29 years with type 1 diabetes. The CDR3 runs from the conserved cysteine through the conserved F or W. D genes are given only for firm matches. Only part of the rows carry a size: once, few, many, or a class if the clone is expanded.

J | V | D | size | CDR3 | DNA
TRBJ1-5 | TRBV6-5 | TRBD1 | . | CASSYSTGDQPQHF | TGTGCCAGCAGTTACTCGACAGGGGATCAGCCCCAGCATTTT
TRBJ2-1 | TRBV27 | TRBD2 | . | CASSLPSGISNEQFF | TGTGCCAGCAGTTTACCTAGCGGGATTTCAAATGAGCAGTTCTTC
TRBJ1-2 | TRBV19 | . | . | CASSKGLANRKTYGYTF | TGTGCCAGTAGTAAGGGGCTGGCAAATCGAAAGACCTATGGCTACACCTTC
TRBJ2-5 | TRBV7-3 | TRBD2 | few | CASFGSGSCETQYF | TGTGCCAGCTTCGGTAGCGGGAGCTGTGAGACCCAGTACTTC
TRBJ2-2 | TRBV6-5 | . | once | CASSYSGPNTGELFF | TGTGCCAGCAGTTACTCTGGCCCTAACACCGGGGAGCTGTTTTTT
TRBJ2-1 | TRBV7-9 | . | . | CASSLPPGGAPYNEQFF | TGTGCCAGCAGCTTACCCCCTGGGGGGGCTCCCTACAATGAGCAGTTCTTC
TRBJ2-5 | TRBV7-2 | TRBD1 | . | CASSSQTGYRETQYF | TGTGCCAGCAGCTCCCAGACAGGGTATCGGGAGACCCAGTACTTC
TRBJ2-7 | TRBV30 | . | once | CAWSGASRVHEQYF | TGTGCCTGGAGTGGGGCTAGCCGCGTTCACGAGCAGTACTTC
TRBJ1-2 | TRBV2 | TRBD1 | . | CASSEDRGNYGYTF | TGTGCCAGCAGTGAGGACAGGGGTAACTATGGCTACACCTTC
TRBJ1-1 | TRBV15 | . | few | CATSREPRGTEAFF | TGTGCCACCAGCAGAGAACCCAGGGGAACTGAAGCTTTCTTT
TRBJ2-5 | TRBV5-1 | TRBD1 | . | CASSLQGAWETQYF | TGCGCCAGCAGCTTACAGGGGGCGTGGGAGACCCAGTACTTC
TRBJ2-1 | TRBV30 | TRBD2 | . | CAWSPSGRAREQFF | TGTGCCTGGAGTCCAAGCGGGAGGGCCCGAGAGCAGTTCTTC
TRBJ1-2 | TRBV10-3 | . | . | CATSWEETNYGYTF | TGTGCCACCAGCTGGGAGGAGACTAACTATGGCTACACCTTC
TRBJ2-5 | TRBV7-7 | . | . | CASSRQGGQETQYF | TGTGCCAGCAGCCGACAGGGAGGACAAGAGACCCAGTACTTC
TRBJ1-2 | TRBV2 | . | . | CASLPDRLNYGYTF | TGTGCCAGCCTTCCCGACAGGCTAAACTATGGCTACACCTTC
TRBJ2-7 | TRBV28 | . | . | CASSLARVGSYEQYF | TGTGCCAGCAGTTTAGCCAGGGTTGGCTCCTACGAGCAGTACTTC
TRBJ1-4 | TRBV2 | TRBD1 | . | CASSDGTGGNEKLFF | TGTGCCAGCAGTGATGGGACAGGGGGTAATGAAAAACTGTTTTTT
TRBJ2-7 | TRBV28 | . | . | CATQLPYAEQYF | TGTGCCACCCAGTTGCCATATGCCGAGCAGTACTTC
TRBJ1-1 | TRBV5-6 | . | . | CASNVGGETEAFF | TGTGCCAGCAATGTGGGGGGTGAAACTGAGGCTTTCTTT
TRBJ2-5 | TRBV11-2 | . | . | CASSLQESETQYF | TGTGCCAGCAGCTTACAGGAAAGCGAGACCCAGTACTTC
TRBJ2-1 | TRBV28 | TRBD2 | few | CATYPGLAGSNEQFF | TGTGCCACCTATCCGGGACTAGCGGGATCCAATGAGCAGTTCTTC
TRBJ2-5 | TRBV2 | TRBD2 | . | CASSRTREGRETQYF | TGTGCCAGCAGTCGGACGCGGGAGGGGAGAGAGACCCAGTACTTC
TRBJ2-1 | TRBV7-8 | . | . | CASSATLTTNTYNEQFF | TGTGCCAGCAGCGCAACACTTACTACAAACACCTACAATGAGCAGTTCTTC
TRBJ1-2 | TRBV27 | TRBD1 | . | CASRRRQGDYGYTF | TGTGCCAGCAGGCGCAGACAGGGGGACTATGGCTACACCTTC
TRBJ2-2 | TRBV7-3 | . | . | CASSLTQGELFF | TGTGCCAGCAGCTTAACCCAGGGGGAGCTGTTTTTT
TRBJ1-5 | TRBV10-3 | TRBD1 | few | CAISEGTGKYVEGQPQHF | TGTGCCATCAGTGAGGGGACAGGGAAGTACGTAGAAGGTCAGCCCCAGCATTTT
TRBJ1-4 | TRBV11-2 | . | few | CASSLDQAGSREKLFF | TGTGCCAGCAGCTTAGACCAGGCCGGGAGTCGGGAAAAACTGTTTTTT
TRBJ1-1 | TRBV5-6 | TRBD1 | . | CASRQGQGGLGTEAFF | TGTGCCAGCAGGCAGGGACAGGGCGGGTTGGGCACTGAAGCTTTCTTT
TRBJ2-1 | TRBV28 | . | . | CASSLSAGASEQFF | TGTGCCAGCAGTTTATCGGCAGGGGCTTCCGAGCAGTTCTTC
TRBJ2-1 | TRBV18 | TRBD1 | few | CASSPQGAGEQFF | TGTGCCAGCTCACCACAGGGGGCAGGGGAGCAGTTCTTC
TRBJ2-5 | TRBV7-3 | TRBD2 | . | CASSLLAGPQETQYF | TGTGCCAGCAGCTTACTAGCGGGTCCCCAAGAGACCCAGTACTTC
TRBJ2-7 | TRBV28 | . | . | CASSPGGGTYEQYF | TGTGCCAGCAGCCCCGGCGGCGGAACCTACGAGCAGTACTTC
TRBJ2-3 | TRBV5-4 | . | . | CASRAISTDTQYF | TGTGCCAGCAGAGCTATTAGCACAGATACGCAGTATTTT
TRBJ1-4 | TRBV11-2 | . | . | CASSPLRTAVEKLFF | TGTGCCAGCAGCCCTCTTAGGACAGCGGTAGAAAAACTGTTTTTT
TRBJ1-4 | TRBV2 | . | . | CASTGQGLEKLFF | TGTGCCAGCACGGGTCAGGGCCTCGAAAAACTGTTTTTT
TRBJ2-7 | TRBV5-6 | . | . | CASSLDVYSGHYEQYF | TGTGCCAGCAGCTTGGATGTTTACAGTGGACACTACGAGCAGTACTTC
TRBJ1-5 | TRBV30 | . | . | CAWSVAGTSQVAQHF | TGTGCCTGGAGTGTAGCGGGGACGTCACAGGTTGCCCAGCATTTT
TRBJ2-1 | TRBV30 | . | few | CAWSYGSYGNEQFF | TGTGCCTGGAGTTATGGTAGCTACGGCAATGAGCAGTTCTTC
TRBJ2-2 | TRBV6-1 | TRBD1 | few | CASSEALSTGGWGGELFF | TGTGCCAGCAGTGAAGCGTTGTCCACAGGGGGCTGGGGCGGGGAGCTGTTTTTT
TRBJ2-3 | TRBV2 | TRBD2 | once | CASSPSGLASDTQYF | TGTGCCAGCAGTCCCTCGGGACTAGCTTCCGATACGCAGTATTTT
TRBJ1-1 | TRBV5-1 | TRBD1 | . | CASSEGQLTEAFF | TGCGCCAGCAGCGAGGGACAGCTTACTGAAGCTTTCTTT
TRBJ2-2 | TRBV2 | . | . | CASRGGNSNTGELFF | TGTGCCAGCAGGGGGGGTAACTCGAACACCGGGGAGCTGTTTTTT
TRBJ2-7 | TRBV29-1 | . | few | CSVGQRRDEQYF | TGCAGCGTTGGTCAGCGTCGTGACGAGCAGTACTTC
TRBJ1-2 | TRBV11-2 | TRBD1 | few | CASSPRTGKSGYTF | TGTGCCAGCAGCCCCCGGACAGGGAAGTCTGGCTACACCTTC
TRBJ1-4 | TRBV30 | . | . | CAWRGQVNEKLFF | TGTGCCTGGAGGGGCCAGGTTAATGAAAAACTGTTTTTT
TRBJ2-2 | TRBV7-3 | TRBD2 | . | CASSFSSGSRGGELFF | TGTGCCAGCAGCTTCTCTAGCGGGAGTCGGGGCGGGGAGCTGTTTTTT
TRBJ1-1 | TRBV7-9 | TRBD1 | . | CASSRTGGNTEAFF | TGTGCCAGCAGCCGTACAGGGGGGAACACTGAAGCTTTCTTT
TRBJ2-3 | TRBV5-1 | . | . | CASRGWRGTDTQYF | TGCGCCAGCAGAGGATGGCGGGGTACAGATACGCAGTATTTT
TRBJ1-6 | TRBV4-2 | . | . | CASSRDPGINSPLHF | TGTGCCAGCAGCCGAGACCCCGGGATCAATTCACCCCTCCACTTT
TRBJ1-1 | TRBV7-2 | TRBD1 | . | CASSWGQGRGPNTEAFF | TGTGCCAGCAGCTGGGGACAGGGTAGAGGACCTAACACTGAAGCTTTCTTT
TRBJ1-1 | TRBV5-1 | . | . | CASSSDRYEAFF | TGCGCCAGCAGCTCGGACAGATATGAAGCTTTCTTT
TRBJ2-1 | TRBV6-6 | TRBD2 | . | CASSSPAGAYNEQFF | TGTGCCAGCAGTTCCCCTGCGGGAGCCTACAATGAGCAGTTCTTC
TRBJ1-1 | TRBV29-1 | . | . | CSVGGGKGGVNTEAFF | TGCAGCGTTGGAGGGGGAAAAGGGGGGGTGAACACTGAAGCTTTCTTT
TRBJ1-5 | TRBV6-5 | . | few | CASRADRHSNQPQHF | TGTGCCAGCAGAGCAGACAGGCATAGCAATCAGCCCCAGCATTTT
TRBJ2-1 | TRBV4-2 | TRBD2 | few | CASSQEGTSGRNNEQFF | TGTGCCAGCAGCCAAGAGGGGACTAGCGGGAGGAACAATGAGCAGTTCTTC
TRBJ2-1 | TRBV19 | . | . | CASRHSSYNEQFF | TGTGCCAGTAGACACAGCTCCTACAATGAGCAGTTCTTC
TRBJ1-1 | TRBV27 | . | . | CASSPGGARPEAFF | TGTGCCAGCAGCCCCGGCGGGGCACGGCCTGAAGCTTTCTTT
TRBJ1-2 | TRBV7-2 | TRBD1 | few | CASSPQGEYNYGYTF | TGTGCCAGCAGCCCTCAGGGGGAGTACAACTATGGCTACACCTTC